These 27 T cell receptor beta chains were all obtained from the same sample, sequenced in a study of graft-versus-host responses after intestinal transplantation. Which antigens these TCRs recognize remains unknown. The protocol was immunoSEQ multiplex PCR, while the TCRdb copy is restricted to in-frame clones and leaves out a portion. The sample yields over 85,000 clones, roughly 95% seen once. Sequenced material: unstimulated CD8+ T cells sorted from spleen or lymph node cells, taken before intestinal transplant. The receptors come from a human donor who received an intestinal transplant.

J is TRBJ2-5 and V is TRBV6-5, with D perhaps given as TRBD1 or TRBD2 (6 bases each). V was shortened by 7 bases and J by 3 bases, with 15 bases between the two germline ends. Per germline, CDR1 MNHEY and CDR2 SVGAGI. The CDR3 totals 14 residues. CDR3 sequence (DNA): TGTGCCAGCAACACGGGGGCCAGGGAAGAGACCCAGTACTTC. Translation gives CASNTGAREETQYF.

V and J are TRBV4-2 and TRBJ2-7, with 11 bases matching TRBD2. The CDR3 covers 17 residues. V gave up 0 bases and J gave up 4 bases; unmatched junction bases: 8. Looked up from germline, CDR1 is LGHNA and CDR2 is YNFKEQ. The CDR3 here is CASSQDNSGRDRYEQYF. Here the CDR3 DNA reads TGTGCCAGCAGCCAAGATAATAGCGGGAGGGATAGGTACGAGCAGTACTTC.

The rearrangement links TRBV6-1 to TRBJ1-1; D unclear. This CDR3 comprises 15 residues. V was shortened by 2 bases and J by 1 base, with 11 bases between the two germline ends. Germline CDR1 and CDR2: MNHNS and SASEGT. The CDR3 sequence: CASSEIGYSNTEAFF. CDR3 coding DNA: TGTGCCAGCAGTGAAATCGGGTACTCGAACACTGAAGCTTTCTTT.

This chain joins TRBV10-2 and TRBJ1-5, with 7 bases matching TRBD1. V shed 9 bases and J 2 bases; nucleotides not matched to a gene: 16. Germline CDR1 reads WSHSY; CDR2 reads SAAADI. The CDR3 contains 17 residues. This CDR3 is CASKRDRLMVGNQPQHF. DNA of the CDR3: TGCGCCAGTAAGCGGGACAGACTGATGGTGGGCAATCAGCCCCAGCATTTT.

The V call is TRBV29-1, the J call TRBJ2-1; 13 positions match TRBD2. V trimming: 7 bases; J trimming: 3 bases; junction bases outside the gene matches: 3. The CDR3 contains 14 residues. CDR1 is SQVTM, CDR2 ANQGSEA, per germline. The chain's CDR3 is CSARTSGSYNEQFF. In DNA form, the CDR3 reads TGCAGCGCCCGGACTAGCGGGAGCTACAATGAGCAGTTCTTC.

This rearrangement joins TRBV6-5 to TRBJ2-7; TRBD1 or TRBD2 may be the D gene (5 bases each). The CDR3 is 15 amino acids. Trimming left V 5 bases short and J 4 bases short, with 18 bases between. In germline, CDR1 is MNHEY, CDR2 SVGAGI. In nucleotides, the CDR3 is TGTGCCAGCAGTCCCCGCCGGGGCAGAGGGTACGAGCAGTACTTC. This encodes CASSPRRGRGYEQYF.

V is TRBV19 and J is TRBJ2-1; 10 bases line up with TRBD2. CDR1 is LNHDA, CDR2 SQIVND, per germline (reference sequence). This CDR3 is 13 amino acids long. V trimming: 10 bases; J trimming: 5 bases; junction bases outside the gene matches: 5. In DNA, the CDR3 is TGTGCCATTTCTAGCGGGAGCAACAATGAGCAGTTCTTC. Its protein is CAISSGSNNEQFF.

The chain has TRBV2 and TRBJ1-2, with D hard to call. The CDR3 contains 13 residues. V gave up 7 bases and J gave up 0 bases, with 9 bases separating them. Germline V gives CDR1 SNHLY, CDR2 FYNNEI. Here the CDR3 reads CASTDGSNYGYTF. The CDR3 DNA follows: TGTGCCAGCACAGACGGTTCTAACTATGGCTACACCTTC.

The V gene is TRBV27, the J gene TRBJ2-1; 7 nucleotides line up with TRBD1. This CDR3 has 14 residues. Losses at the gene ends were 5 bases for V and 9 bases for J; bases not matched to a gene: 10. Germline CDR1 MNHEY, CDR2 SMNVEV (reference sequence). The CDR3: CASSLYRGQSEQFF. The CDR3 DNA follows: TGTGCCAGCAGTCTGTACAGGGGACAAAGTGAGCAGTTCTTC.

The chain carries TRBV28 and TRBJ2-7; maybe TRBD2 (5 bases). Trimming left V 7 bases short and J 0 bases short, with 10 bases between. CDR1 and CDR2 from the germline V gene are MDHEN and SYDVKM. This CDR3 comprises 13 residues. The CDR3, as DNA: TGTGCCAGCATCCTCGGAGGCTCCTACGAGCAGTACTTC. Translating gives CASILGGSYEQYF.

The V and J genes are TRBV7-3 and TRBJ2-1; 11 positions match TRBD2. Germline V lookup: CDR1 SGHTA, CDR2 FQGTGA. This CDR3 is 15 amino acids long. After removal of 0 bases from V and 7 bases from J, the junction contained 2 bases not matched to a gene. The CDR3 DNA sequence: TGTGCCAGCAGCTTAACACTAGCGGGGGCAAATGAGCAGTTCTTC. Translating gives CASSLTLAGANEQFF.

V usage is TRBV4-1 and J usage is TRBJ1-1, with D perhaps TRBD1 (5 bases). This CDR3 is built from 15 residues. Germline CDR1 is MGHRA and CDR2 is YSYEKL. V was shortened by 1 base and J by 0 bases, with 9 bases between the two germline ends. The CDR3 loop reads CASSQGNRLNTEAFF. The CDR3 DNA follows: TGCGCCAGCAGCCAAGGTAACAGGCTGAACACTGAAGCTTTCTTT.

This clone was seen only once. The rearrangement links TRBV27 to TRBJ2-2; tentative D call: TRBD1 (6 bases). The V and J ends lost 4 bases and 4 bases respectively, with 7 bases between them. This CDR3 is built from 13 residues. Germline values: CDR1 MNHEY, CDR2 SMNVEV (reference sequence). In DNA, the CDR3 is TGTGCCAGCAGTTCAGGGGTCACCGGGGAGCTGTTTTTT. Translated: CASSSGVTGELFF.

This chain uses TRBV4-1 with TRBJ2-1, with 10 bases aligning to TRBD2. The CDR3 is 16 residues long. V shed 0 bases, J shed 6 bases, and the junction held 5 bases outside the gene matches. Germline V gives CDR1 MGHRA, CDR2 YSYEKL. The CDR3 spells CASSQEWTSGTNEQFF. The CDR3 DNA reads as TGCGCCAGCAGCCAAGAATGGACTAGCGGAACCAATGAGCAGTTCTTC.

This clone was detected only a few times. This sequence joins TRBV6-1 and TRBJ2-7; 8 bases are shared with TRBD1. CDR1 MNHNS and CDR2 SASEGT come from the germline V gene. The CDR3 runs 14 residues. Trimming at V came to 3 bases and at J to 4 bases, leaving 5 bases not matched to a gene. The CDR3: CASSDWTGRYEQYF. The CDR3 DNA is TGTGCCAGCAGTGACTGGACAGGGAGATACGAGCAGTACTTC.

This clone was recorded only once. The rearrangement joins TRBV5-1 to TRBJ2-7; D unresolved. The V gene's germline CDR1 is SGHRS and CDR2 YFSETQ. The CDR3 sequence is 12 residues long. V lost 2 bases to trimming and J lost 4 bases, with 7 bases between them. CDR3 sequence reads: CASSFRPYEQYF. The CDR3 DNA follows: TGCGCCAGCAGCTTCCGCCCATACGAGCAGTACTTC.

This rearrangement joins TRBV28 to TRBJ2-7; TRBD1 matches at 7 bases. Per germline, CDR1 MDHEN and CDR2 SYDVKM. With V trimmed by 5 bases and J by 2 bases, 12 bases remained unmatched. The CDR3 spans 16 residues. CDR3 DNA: TGTGCCAGCAGTCTCCGGACAGGAGAGGTCCCCTACGAGCAGTACTTC. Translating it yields CASSLRTGEVPYEQYF.

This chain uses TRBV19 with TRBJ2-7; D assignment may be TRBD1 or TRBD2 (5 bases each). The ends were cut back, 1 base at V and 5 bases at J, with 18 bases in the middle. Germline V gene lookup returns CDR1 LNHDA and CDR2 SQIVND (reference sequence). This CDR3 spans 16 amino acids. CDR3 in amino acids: CASSIGGDPAWDEQYF. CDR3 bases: TGTGCCAGTAGTATAGGAGGGGACCCTGCTTGGGACGAGCAGTACTTC. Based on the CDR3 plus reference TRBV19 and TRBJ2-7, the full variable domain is DGGITQSPKYLFRKEGQNVTLSCEQNLNHDAMYWYRQDPGQGLRLIYYSQIVNDFQKGDIAEGYSVSREKKESFPLTVTSAQKNPTAFYLCASSIGGDPAWDEQYFGPGTRLTVT.

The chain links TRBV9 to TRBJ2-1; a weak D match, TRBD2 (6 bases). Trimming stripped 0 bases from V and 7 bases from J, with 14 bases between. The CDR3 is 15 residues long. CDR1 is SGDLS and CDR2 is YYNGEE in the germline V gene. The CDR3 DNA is TGTGCCAGCAGCGTAGGGGGACTCCCTTTAAATGAGCAGTTCTTC. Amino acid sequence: CASSVGGLPLNEQFF.

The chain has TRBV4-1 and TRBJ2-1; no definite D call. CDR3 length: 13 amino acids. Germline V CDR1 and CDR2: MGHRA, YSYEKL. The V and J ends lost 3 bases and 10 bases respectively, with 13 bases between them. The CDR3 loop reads CASSHPDGEEQFF. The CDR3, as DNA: TGCGCCAGCAGCCATCCAGACGGAGAGGAGCAGTTCTTC.

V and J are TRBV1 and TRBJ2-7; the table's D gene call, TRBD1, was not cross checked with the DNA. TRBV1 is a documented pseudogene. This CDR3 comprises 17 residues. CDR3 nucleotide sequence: TGCACCAGCAGACAGGGGACCGTCCCTAGGAATCCCTACGAGCAGTACTTC. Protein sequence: CTSRQGTVPRNPYEQYF.

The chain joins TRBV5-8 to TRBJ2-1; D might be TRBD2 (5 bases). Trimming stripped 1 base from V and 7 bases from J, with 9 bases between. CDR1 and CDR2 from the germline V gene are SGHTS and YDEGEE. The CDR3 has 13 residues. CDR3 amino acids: CASSLWSGNEQFF. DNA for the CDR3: TGTGCCAGCAGCTTGTGGTCGGGGAATGAGCAGTTCTTC.

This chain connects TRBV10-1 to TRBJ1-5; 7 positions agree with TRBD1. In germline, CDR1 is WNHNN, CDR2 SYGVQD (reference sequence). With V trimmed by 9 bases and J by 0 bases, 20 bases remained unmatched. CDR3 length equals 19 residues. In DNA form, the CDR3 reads TGCGCCAGACTCTCGCGCGGGACAGAGTTATTCAATAGCAATCAGCCCCAGCATTTT. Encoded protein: CARLSRGTELFNSNQPQHF.

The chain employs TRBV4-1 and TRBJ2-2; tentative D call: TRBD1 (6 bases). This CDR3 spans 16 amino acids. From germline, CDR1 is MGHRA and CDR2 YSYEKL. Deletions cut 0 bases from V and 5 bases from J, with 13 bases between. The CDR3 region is CASSQDGQGFTGELFF. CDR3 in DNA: TGCGCCAGCAGCCAAGATGGGCAGGGGTTTACCGGGGAGCTGTTTTTT.

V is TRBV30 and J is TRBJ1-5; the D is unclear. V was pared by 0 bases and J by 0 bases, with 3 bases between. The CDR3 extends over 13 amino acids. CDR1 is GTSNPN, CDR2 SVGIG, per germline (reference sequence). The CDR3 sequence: CAWSVNSNQPQHF. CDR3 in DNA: TGTGCCTGGAGTGTAAATAGCAATCAGCCCCAGCATTTT.

The CDR3: CASRILQSSGANVLTF. DNA for the CDR3: TGTGCCAGCAGAATATTACAGAGCTCTGGGGCCAACGTCCTGACTTTC. The chain employs TRBV27 and TRBJ2-6; unclear D gene. Trimming stripped 6 bases from V and 0 bases from J, with 12 bases between. Germline-derived CDR1 and CDR2 are MNHEY and SMNVEV (reference sequence). The CDR3 runs to 16 residues.

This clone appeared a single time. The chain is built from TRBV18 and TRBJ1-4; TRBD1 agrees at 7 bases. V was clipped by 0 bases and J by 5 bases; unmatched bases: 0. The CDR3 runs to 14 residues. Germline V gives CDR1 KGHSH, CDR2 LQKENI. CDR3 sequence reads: CASSPPQGNEKLFF. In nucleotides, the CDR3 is TGTGCCAGCTCACCACCACAGGGGAATGAAAAACTGTTTTTT.